This T cell receptor beta chain derives from a study of blood T cells in healthy people across ages. The CDR3 is 15 residues long. Germline lookup yields CDR1 DFQATT and CDR2 SNEGSKA (reference sequence). V dropped 2 bases and J dropped 4; count of bases not matched to a gene: 5. Primed by a sample-barcoded 5' primer and a J-beta primer mix, a second PCR proceeded for 7 to 11 cycles. TCRdb processed the 5' RACE reads anew with MiXCR; each CDR3 protein has one entry. The table lists more than 550,000 distinct CDR3 sequences, about 20% of them singletons. This clonotype was counted between two and nine times.

Specimen: blood. The chain is built from TRBV20-1 and TRBJ2-1, with TRBD2 identical over 10 bases. The receptor was derived from a man in his 70s in good health. The DNA for the CDR3 is TGCAGTGCTAGATCCCTAGCGGGAGTTTACAATGAGCAGTTCTTC. Its translation is CSARSLAGVYNEQFF.